The clone carrying this T cell receptor (beta chain) was seen only a few times. The sample is drawn from a study of blood T cell repertoires in COVID-19. The overall study: Acute and convalescent COVID-19 samples came from the United States, Italy and Spain. T cells, B-cell-depleted T cells, or PBMCs supplied cDNA or gDNA.

As originally analysed: Reference gene primer amplification in the assay estimated nucleated cell counts. The assay was immunoSEQ multiplex PCR, and TCRdb's table has in-frame clones only and misses some. V, J and clone size derive from that table, while D and trimming were established from the DNA sequence. The sample yields over 200,000 clones, around 83% seen once. The clonotype originates from a woman in her forties or fifties with acute or convalescent COVID-19. The sample comprised peripheral blood.

The CDR3 coding sequence is TGTGCCAGCTCGACAGGGGTTGAAGCTTTCTTT. This sequence encodes CASSTGVEAFF. This chain links TRBV2 with TRBJ1-1; 8 nucleotides align to TRBD1. J lost 7 bases, V lost 8 bases, and 3 bases had no gene match. Per the germline V gene, CDR1 is SNHLY and CDR2 is FYNNEI. The CDR3 contains 11 residues.